This T cell receptor (beta chain) is from a study of Tregs in tolerant kidney transplant recipients. Findings of the study overall: This study did not directly address biological reproducibility.

Unstimulated regulatory T cells (CD4+CD25+CD127-), CD4+CD25- non-regulatory cells, CD4 and CD8 cells were FACS-sorted from thawed PBMCs. Sequencing was performed with immunoSEQ multiplex PCR; in TCRdb, only in-frame clones are kept and a portion is missing. The table shows tens of thousands of clones, with roughly nine tenths occurring only once. A note on this clone: Its antigen is undetermined.

Germline CDR1 is WNHNN and CDR2 is SYGVQD (reference sequence). Trimming cost V 5 bases and J 5 bases; bases outside gene matches: 10. This CDR3 is 16 amino acids long. This receptor was obtained from a human donor in good health. Sequencing was carried out using Tregs from blood. This rearrangement joins TRBV10-1 to TRBJ2-2, with 8 nucleotides matching TRBD2. The CDR3 is CASSPGRGAETGELFF. CDR3 coding DNA: TGCGCCAGCAGTCCAGGGCGGGGGGCGGAGACCGGGGAGCTGTTTTTT.